This T cell receptor beta chain originates from a study of patients and donors after allogeneic stem cell transplantation. The sample holds a few counts of this clonotype. TCRdb re-called the RT-PCR reads with MiXCR, one entry per CDR3 protein. The sample holds 90,000 to 120,000 distinct CDR3 sequences; over 30% are singletons and the top ten take approximately 30%. V lost 3 bases, J lost 6 bases, and 9 bases stayed unmatched. CDR3 length: 15 residues. From germline, CDR1 is DFQATT and CDR2 SNEGSKA (reference sequence). The TCR was taken from a human donor who was either an allogeneic HSCT recipient or a stem cell or donor lymphocyte infusion donor (not recorded which). It is not recorded whose cells these are; they may come from a transplant donor. The sample was blood, either unsorted or a sorted T cell fraction (not recorded which). The chain combines TRBV20-1 with TRBJ1-5, with 9 bases fitting TRBD1. DNA of the CDR3: TGCAGTGCTAGCCGCCAGGGACAGGGATTTCAGCCCCAGCATTTT. Its translation is CSASRQGQGFQPQHF.